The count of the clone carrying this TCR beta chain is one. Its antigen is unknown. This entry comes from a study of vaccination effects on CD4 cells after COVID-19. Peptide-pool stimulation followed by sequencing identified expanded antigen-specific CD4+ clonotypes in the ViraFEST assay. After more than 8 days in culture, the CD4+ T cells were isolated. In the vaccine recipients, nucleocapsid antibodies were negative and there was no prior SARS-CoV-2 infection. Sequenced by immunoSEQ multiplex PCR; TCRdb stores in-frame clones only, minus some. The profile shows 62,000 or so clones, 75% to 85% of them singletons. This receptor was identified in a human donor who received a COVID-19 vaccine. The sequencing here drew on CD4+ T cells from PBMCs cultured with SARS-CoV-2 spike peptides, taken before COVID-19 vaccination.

The chain's CDR3 is CASSRGKYEQYV. The CDR3 nucleotides read TGTGCCAGCAGCAGGGGGAAGTACGAGCAGTACGTC. The gene calls are TRBV6-5 and TRBJ2-7, with 7 bases fitting TRBD1. Germline V gene data show CDR1 as MNHEY and CDR2 as SVGAGI. This CDR3 has 12 amino acids. V lost 6 bases and J lost 4; bases outside the gene matches: 3.